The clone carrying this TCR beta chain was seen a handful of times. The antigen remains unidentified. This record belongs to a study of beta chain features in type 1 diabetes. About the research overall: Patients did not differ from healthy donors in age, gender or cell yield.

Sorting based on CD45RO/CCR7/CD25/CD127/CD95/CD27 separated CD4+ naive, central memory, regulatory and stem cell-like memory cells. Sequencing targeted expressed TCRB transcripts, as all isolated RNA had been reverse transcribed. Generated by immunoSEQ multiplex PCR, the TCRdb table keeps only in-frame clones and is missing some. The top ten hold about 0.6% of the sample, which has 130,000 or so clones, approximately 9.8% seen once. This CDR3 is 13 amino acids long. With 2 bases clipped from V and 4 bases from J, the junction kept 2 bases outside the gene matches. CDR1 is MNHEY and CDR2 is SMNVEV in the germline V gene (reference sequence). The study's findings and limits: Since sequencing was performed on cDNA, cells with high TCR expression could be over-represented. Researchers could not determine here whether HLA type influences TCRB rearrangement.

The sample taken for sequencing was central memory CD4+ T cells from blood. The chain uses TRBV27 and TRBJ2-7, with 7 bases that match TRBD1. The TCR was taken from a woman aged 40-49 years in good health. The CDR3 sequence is CASSLRQGYEQYF. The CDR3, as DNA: TGTGCCAGCAGTTTAAGACAGGGATACGAGCAGTACTTC.